These 3 T cell receptor beta chains were all obtained from the same sample, sequenced in a study of shared clonotypes between healthy human individuals. Sequencing was performed with immunoSEQ multiplex PCR; in TCRdb, only in-frame clones are kept and a portion is missing. The profile covers 1.4 million or so clones, with 98% to 99% appearing a single time and about 0.34% taken by the ten largest. The sample consisted of naive CD4+ T cells sorted from blood. Subset indicated: CD45RA+ positively selected. These receptors were obtained from a man under 40 in good health.

The chain couples TRBV5-5 to TRBJ2-3, with TRBD2 matching over 12 bases. The junction had 12 bases not matched to a gene; V was cut back by 0 bases and J by 4 bases. The germline CDR1 and CDR2 sequences are SGHKS and YYEKEE (reference sequence). This CDR3 region has 19 residues. CDR3 bases: TGTGCCAGCAGCTTGGCTCTAGCGGGAGGGCCGTCTTTGGCAGATACGCAGTATTTT. Translating gives CASSLALAGGPSLADTQYF.

The J gene is TRBJ2-1, the V gene TRBV6-5; tentative D call: TRBD2 (6 bases). The CDR3 extends over 16 amino acids. The ends were cut back, 0 bases at V and 3 bases at J, with 12 bases in the middle. CDR1 and CDR2 (germline): MNHEY, SVGAGI. The CDR3 nucleotides are TGTGCCAGCAGTTACTCAGGGAGGTCCATCTACAATGAGCAGTTCTTC. Encoded protein: CASSYSGRSIYNEQFF.

Concerning this clone: The sample contains more than one DNA sequence encoding this CDR3. J is TRBJ2-1 and V is TRBV18, with D unclear. The ends were cut back, 2 bases at V and 4 bases at J, with 12 bases in the middle. This CDR3 contains 15 residues. The germline V gene has CDR1 KGHSH and CDR2 LQKENI. The CDR3 loop is CASSPRRDPYNEQFF. CDR3 DNA sequence: TGTGCCAGCTCACCAAGGCGAGATCCTTACAATGAGCAGTTCTTC.